This section outlines one T cell receptor beta chain sequence together with its context. Germline loops: CDR1 SGHTA, CDR2 FQGNSA. Trimming shortened V by 2 bases and J by 7 bases, and 8 bases separated the two germline ends. The CDR3 runs to 12 residues. This entry belongs to a study of control samples from healthy donors and cancer patients. Profiling relied on immunoSEQ multiplex PCR, and the TCRdb table lists in-frame clones only, not all of them. Among 160,000 or so clones listed, about 94% were seen once. V is TRBV7-2 and J is TRBJ1-1; D not certain. The sequence derives from a woman between 35 and 50 years old in good health. Input material: blood. CDR3 sequence (DNA): TGTGCCAGCAGCTTACTAGGGTATGAAGCTTTCTTT. It encodes CASSLLGYEAFF.